This record covers a single TCR beta chain. TCRdb ran MiXCR on the RT-PCR reads and lists one entry per CDR3 protein. The repertoire holds hundreds of thousands of distinct CDR3 sequences, with approximately 16% as singletons. This record belongs to a study of patients and donors after allogeneic stem cell transplantation. CDR3 length: 17 residues. With 5 bases removed from V and 0 bases from J, the gap between germline ends came to 17 bases. Germline CDR1 is SEHNR and CDR2 is FQNEAQ (reference sequence). This chain links TRBV7-9 with TRBJ1-5; perhaps TRBD1 as D (5 bases). Sequenced: blood, either unsorted or a sorted T cell fraction (not recorded which). The receptor was derived from a human donor who was either an allogeneic HSCT recipient or a stem cell or donor lymphocyte infusion donor (not recorded which). It is not recorded whose cells these are; they may come from a transplant donor. The CDR3 reads CASSAFGRGDSNQPQHF. CDR3 in DNA: TGTGCCAGCAGCGCGTTCGGGCGGGGGGATAGCAATCAGCCCCAGCATTTT.